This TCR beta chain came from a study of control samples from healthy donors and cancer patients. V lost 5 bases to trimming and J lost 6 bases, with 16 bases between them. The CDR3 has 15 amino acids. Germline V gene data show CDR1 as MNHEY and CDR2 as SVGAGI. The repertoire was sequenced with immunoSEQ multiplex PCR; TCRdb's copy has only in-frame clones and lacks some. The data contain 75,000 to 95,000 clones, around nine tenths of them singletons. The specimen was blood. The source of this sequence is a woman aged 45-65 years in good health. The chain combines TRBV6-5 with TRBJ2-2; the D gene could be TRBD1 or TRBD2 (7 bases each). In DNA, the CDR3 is TGTGCCAGCAGTCGAGGCAGGGGGGGCGCCGGGGAGCTGTTTTTT. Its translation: CASSRGRGGAGELFF.